The sequence of this T cell receptor (beta chain) was determined in a study of T-cell reconstitution after alpha-beta-depleted transplantation in children. CDR3 length equals 15 residues. V lost 4 bases to trimming and J lost 4 bases; unmatched junction nucleotides: 10. CDR1 is DFQATT, CDR2 SNEGSKA, per germline (reference sequence). A TCRbeta library incorporating unique molecular identifiers was prepared. MiXCR, run by TCRdb on the PCR reads, gives a single entry per CDR3 protein. The sample gives approximately 400,000 distinct CDR3 sequences, roughly 10% of which show up once; roughly 6% is in the top ten. This clonotype has ten or more counts.

The rearrangement uses TRBV20-1 and TRBJ1-5; 7 bases agree with TRBD1. Sequenced material: PBMCs from the stem cell graft donor, taken from the stem cell graft. This TCR was sampled from a human donor who donated a stem cell graft to a child with acute myeloid leukemia. The CDR3 DNA reads as TGCAGTGCTACTGATCCGGGACAGCCTAATCAGCCCCAGCATTTT. Translated, it gives CSATDPGQPNQPQHF.